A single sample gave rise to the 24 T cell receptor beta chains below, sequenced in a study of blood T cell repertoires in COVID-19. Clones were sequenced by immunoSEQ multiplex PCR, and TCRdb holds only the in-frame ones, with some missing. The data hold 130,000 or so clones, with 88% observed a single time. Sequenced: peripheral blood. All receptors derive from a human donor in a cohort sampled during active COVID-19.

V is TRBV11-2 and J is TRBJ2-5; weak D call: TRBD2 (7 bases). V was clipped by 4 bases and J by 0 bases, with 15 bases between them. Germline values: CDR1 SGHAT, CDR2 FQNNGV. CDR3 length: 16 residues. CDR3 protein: CASSWGGRNHQETQYF. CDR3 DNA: TGTGCCAGCAGCTGGGGGGGGCGGAACCACCAAGAGACCCAGTACTTC.

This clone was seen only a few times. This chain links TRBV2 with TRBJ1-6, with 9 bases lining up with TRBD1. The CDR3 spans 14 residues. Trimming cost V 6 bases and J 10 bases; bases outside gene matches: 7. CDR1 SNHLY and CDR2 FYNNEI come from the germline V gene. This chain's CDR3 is CASRWDRENSPLHF. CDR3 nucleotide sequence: TGTGCCAGCAGATGGGACAGGGAGAACTCACCCCTCCACTTT.

The CDR3 protein is CASSRTGDFYEQYF. CDR3 bases: TGCGCCAGCAGCCGGACAGGGGATTTCTACGAGCAGTACTTC. The chain is built from TRBV5-1 and TRBJ2-7; 9 nucleotides line up with TRBD1. The CDR3 loop spans 14 amino acids. CDR1 SGHRS and CDR2 YFSETQ come from the germline V gene. V lost 4 bases and J lost 3; bases outside the gene matches: 5.

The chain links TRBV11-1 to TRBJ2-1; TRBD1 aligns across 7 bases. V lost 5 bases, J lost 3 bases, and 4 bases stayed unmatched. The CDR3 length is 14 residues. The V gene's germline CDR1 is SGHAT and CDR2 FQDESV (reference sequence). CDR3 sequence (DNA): TGTGCCAGCAGCACGGGACAGATCTACAATGAGCAGTTCTTC. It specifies CASSTGQIYNEQFF.

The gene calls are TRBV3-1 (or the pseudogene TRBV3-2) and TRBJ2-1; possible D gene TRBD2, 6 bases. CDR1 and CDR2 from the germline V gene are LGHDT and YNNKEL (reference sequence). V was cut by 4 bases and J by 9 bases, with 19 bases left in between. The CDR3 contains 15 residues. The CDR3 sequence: CASSLQVTGASEQFF. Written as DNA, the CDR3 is TGTGCCAGCAGCCTTCAGGTCACGGGAGCTAGTGAGCAGTTCTTC.

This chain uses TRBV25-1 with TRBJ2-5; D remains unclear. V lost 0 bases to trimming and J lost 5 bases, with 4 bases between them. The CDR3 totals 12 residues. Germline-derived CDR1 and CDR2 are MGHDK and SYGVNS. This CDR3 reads CASSEYAETQYF. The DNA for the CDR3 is TGTGCCAGCAGTGAATACGCGGAGACCCAGTACTTC.

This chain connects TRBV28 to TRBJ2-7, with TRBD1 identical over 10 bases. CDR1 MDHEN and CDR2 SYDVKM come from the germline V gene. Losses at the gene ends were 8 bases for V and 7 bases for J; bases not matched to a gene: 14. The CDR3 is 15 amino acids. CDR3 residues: CASFPRRQGAREQYF. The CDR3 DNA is TGTGCCAGCTTCCCCCGGCGACAGGGGGCGCGAGAGCAGTACTTC.

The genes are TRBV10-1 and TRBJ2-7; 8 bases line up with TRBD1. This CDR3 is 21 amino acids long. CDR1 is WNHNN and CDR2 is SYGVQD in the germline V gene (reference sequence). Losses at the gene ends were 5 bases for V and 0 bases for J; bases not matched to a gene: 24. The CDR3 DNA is TGCGCCAGCAGTAGTGACTTCCCCCGTGGACAGGGATTTATTAGCTCCTACGAGCAGTACTTC. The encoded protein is CASSSDFPRGQGFISSYEQYF.

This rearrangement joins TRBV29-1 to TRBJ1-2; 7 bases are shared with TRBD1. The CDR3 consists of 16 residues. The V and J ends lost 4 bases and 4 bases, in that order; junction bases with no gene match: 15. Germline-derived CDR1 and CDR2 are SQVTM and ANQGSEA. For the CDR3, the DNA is TGCAGCGTTGCCGTCGGCCCAGACAGGGTCGGCTATGGCTACACCTTC. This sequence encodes CSVAVGPDRVGYGYTF. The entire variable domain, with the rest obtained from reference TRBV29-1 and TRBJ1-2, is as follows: SAVISQKPSRDICQRGTSLTIQCQVDSQVTMMFWYRQQPGQSLTLIATANQGSEATYESGFVIDKFPISRPNLTFSTLTVSNMSPEDSSIYLCSVAVGPDRVGYGYTFGSGTRLTVV.

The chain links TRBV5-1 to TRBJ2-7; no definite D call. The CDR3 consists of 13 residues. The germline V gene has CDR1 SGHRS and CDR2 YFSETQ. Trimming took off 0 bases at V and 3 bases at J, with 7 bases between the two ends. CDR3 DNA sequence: TGCGCCAGCAGCTTGGGCTCCTACTACGAGCAGTACTTC. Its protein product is CASSLGSYYEQYF.

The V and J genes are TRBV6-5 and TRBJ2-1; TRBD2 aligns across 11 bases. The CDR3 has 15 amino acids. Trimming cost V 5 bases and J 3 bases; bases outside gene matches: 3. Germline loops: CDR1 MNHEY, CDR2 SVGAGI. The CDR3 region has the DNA TGTGCCAGCAGTCCAACTAGCGGGAGCTACAATGAGCAGTTCTTC. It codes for CASSPTSGSYNEQFF.

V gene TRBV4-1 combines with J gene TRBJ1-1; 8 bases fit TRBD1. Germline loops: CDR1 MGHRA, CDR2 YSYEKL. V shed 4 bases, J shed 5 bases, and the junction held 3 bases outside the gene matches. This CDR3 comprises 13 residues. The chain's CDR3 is CASSLGQGTEAFF. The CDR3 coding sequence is TGCGCCAGCAGCCTCGGACAGGGAACTGAAGCTTTCTTT.

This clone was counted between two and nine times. CDR3 loop: CASSITSSSYNEQFF. The CDR3, as DNA: TGTGCCAGCAGTATCACTAGCAGTTCCTACAATGAGCAGTTCTTC. The gene calls are TRBV27 and TRBJ2-1, with D possibly matching TRBD2 (6 bases). The CDR3 covers 15 residues. The V end was cut by 5 bases, the J end by 1 base, with 12 bases between. Germline CDR1 MNHEY, CDR2 SMNVEV (reference sequence).

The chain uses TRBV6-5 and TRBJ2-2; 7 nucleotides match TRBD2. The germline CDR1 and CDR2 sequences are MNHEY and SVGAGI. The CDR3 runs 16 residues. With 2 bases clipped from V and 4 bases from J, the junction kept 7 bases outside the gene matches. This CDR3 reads CASSYGQAGVTGELFF. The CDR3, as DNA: TGTGCCAGCAGTTACGGGCAGGCGGGGGTCACCGGGGAGCTGTTTTTT.

The CDR3 DNA reads TGTGCCACCAGCAGAGATATGAGGGGAGGTCAGGATGAGCAGTTCTTC. Translating it yields CATSRDMRGGQDEQFF. The chain is built from TRBV15 and TRBJ2-1; a possible D gene is TRBD2 (6 bases). The germline gives CDR1 LNHNV, CDR2 YYDKDF (reference sequence). This CDR3 has 16 amino acids. Between the trimmed V and J ends, which lost 0 bases and 8 bases, there was a span of 17 bases.

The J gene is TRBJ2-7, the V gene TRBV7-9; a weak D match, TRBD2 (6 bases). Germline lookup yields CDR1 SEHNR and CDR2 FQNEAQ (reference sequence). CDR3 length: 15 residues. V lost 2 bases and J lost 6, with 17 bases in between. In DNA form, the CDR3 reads TGTGCCAGCAGCTTAAGGACCGGTGGGGGGTCCGAGCAGTACTTC. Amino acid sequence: CASSLRTGGGSEQYF.

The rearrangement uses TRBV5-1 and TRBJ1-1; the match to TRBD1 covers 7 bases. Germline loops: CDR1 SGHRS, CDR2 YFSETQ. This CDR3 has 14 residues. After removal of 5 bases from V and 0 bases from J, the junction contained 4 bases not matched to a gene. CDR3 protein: CASSKGTVNTEAFF. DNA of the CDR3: TGCGCCAGCAGTAAAGGGACAGTGAACACTGAAGCTTTCTTT.

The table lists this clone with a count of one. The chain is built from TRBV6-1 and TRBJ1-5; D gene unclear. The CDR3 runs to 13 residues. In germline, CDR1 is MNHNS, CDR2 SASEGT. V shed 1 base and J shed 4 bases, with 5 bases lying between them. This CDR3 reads CASSEGRNQPQHF. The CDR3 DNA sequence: TGTGCCAGCAGTGAAGGGAGAAATCAGCCCCAGCATTTT.

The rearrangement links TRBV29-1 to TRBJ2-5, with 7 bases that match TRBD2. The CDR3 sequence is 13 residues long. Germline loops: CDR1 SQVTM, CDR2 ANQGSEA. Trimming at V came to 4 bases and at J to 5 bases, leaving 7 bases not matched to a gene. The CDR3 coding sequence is TGCAGCGTTGGCGGGGGTGAGAGGGAGACCCAGTACTTC. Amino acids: CSVGGGERETQYF.

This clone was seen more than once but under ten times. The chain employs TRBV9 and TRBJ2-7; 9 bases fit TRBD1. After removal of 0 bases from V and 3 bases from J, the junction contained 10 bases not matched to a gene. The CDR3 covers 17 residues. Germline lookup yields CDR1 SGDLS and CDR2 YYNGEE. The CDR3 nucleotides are TGTGCCAGCAGCGTAGCCCCGCAATCGACAGGGGGCTACGAGCAGTACTTC. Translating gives CASSVAPQSTGGYEQYF.

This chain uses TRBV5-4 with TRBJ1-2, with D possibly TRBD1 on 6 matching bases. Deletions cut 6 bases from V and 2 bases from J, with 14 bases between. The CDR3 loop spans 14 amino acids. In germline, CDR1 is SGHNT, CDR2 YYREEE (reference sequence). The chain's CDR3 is CASILQGANYGYTF. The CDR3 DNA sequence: TGTGCCAGCATCCTACAGGGAGCGAACTATGGCTACACCTTC. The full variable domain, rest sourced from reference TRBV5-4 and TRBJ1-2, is ETGVTQSPTHLIKTRGQQVTLRCSSQSGHNTVSWYQQALGQGPQFIFQYYREEENGRGNFPPRFSGLQFPNYSSELNVNALELDDSALYLCASILQGANYGYTFGSGTRLTVV.

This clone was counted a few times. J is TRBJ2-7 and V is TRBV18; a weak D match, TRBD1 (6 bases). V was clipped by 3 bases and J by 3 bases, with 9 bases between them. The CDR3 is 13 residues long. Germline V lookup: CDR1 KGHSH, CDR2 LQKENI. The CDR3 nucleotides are TGTGCCAGCTCACCCGGGACAAGCTACGAGCAGTACTTC. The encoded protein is CASSPGTSYEQYF.

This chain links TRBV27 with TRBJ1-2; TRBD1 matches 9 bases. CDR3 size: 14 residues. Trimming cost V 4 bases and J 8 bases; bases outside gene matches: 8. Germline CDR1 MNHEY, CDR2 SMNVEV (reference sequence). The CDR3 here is CASSWGQGVYGYTF. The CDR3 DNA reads TGTGCCAGCAGTTGGGGACAGGGAGTTTACGGCTACACCTTC.

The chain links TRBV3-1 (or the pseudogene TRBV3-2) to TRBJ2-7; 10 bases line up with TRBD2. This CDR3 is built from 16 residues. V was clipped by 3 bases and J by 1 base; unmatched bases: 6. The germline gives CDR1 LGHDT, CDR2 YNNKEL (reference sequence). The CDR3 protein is CASSHLGTSASYEQYF. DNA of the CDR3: TGTGCCAGCAGCCATCTAGGGACTAGCGCATCCTACGAGCAGTACTTC.